This paragraph reports one T cell receptor beta chain. Its recognized antigen is unknown. Base-call qualities are not available, and no considerably larger clone is one nucleotide away. There are 14 amino acids in the CDR3, from cysteine to phenylalanine inclusive. Only CDR3 DNA remains: 42 bases, in frame from the first base. CDR1 and CDR2 are drawn from the germline V gene (reference sequence): LNHDA, SQIVND. Ends trimmed: V by 8 bases, J by 2 bases; bases unmatched to a gene: 4. This entry is derived from a study of blood T cell repertoires in COVID-19 (TCRdb year 2020). Broadly, across the study: Samples from collaborators originated in the United States, Italy and Spain and spanned both the acute and convalescent phases of COVID-19. Samples were obtained from the ongoing ImmuneRACE study (first 160 participants) and from some 1,200 subjects provided by 6 global collaborators. The sample metadata nearly always contained a de-identified subject ID, COVID-19 status, age in years and sex. A freely available public database, intended as a resource for researchers studying the immune response to SARS-CoV-2, is where the repertoires were released. Subjects who had been exposed to COVID-19, were actively infected with it, or had recovered from it provided the deeply sampled blood TCRbeta repertoires that made up the dataset. The prospective study material was composed of cDNA or gDNA derived from T cells, B-cell-depleted T cells, or PBMCs. Where available, HLA class I and class II types were obtained from metadata supplied by the sample provider rather than from assay-based typing. Broader findings and caveats from the paper: The quantity of clinical and demographic metadata differed by source and by participant and was supplied without curation.

The immunoSEQ Assay, a bias-controlled multiplex PCR, was used to amplify TCRbeta CDR3 regions from genomic DNA. As for the authors' bioinformatics: The number of nucleated cells in each sample was estimated by amplification of reference gene primers within the assay. To quantify the absolute abundance of each unique TCRbeta CDR3 rearrangement, sequence reads were collapsed and filtered. For each sample, productive Simpson clonality was calculated as the square root of Simpson's diversity index over productive rearrangements. In its TCRdb copy, this immuneACCESS table keeps in-frame sequences only and misses some clones. Where compared with another copy, unresolved V genes explain less than half of these, and the others have no known cause. The DNA was the basis for D and trimming; V, J and clone size are from that table. This sample holds around 50,000 clones; around four fifths were observed only once. About 6% of the sample lies in the top ten.

Participants in the prospective study were enrolled through a virtual design, were aged about 18 to 89 years, and lived in 24 United States geographic areas. In the prospective study, participants were assigned to cohorts based on the clinical history participants reported in a screening survey and a study questionnaire. Mobile phlebotomists in the prospective study collected whole blood, serum and a nasopharyngeal or oropharyngeal swab from every participant. Additional blood draws and questionnaires over an approximately two-month period could optionally be provided by prospective study participants. Before DNA extraction, blood samples from the prospective study were shipped at room temperature or frozen.

The receptor chain draws on TRBV19 and TRBJ1-2, with 11 junctional bases fitting TRBD1. Sequencing used PBMCs or T cells enriched from blood (not recorded which). The source of this sequence is a woman in her forties or fifties with acute COVID-19. The bases are TGTGCCAGTTTGTGGACAGGGGGCAACTATGGCTACACCTTC. This translates into CASLWTGGNYGYTF.